Many counts were recorded for the clone carrying this T cell receptor (beta chain). The record originates from a study of early T cells in non-severe SARS-CoV-2 infection. Germline V CDR1 and CDR2: SQVTM, ANQGSEA. Trimming removed 7 bases at V and 0 bases at J, with 17 bases between. The CDR3 runs 15 residues. The TCR library protocol was used to attach unique molecular identifiers. These identifiers were attached to individual cDNA molecules. Each CDR3 protein gets one entry after TCRdb re-called the 5' RACE reads with MiXCR. There are about 25,000 distinct CDR3 sequences in the sample; more than 4.5% occur only once, and around 6.3% lies in the top ten.

Sequencing was done on a sample of whole blood. The chain links TRBV29-1 to TRBJ2-3; TRBD1 is a possible D gene (6 bases). The origin of this receptor is an adult who was a healthcare worker with PCR-confirmed SARS-CoV-2 infection or an uninfected control (not recorded which). The CDR3 here is CSASRAGASTDTQYF. DNA for the CDR3: TGCAGCGCCTCTCGCGCAGGGGCTAGCACAGATACGCAGTATTTT.